The 22 T cell receptor beta chains in this list originate from one sample, sequenced in a study of blood T cells in healthy people across ages. Then a second PCR, running roughly 7 to 11 cycles, was carried out with a sample-barcoded 5' primer and a J-beta primer mix. TCRdb used MiXCR to reprocess the 5' RACE reads, holding one entry per CDR3 protein. The table has some 1.5 million distinct CDR3 sequences, about 45% seen once. The sample was blood. The origin of the receptors is a woman aged 18-29 years in good health.

This clonotype was picked up a small number of times. The chain joins TRBV4-3 to TRBJ2-3, with TRBD2 matching over 12 bases. V lost 3 bases to trimming and J lost 1 base; unmatched junction nucleotides: 11. Germline assignment: CDR1 LGHNA and CDR2 YSLEER. The CDR3 covers 19 residues. The CDR3 spells CASSQTSGGANLGTDTQYF. The CDR3 DNA reads TGCGCCAGCAGCCAGACTAGCGGGGGCGCCAATTTAGGCACAGATACGCAGTATTTT.

The chain has TRBV6-5 and TRBJ1-2; the D is unclear. Trimming took 7 bases from V and 4 from J, leaving 13 bases between them. CDR3 length: 13 amino acids. In germline, CDR1 is MNHEY, CDR2 SVGAGI. CDR3 protein: CASKPGSAYGYTF. As DNA, the CDR3 is TGTGCCAGCAAGCCGGGGTCGGCCTATGGCTACACCTTC.

This rearrangement joins TRBV30 to TRBJ2-3; TRBD2 matches at 9 bases. The ends lost 4 bases at V and 6 bases at J; junction bases unmatched: 2. Germline V gene data show CDR1 as GTSNPN and CDR2 as SVGIG (reference sequence). The CDR3 is made up of 12 amino acids. The CDR3 sequence is CAWTSGEDTQYF. The CDR3 bases are TGTGCCTGGACTAGCGGGGAGGATACGCAGTATTTT.

This clonotype was recorded a few times. This sequence joins TRBV7-2 and TRBJ2-7; D uncertain. This CDR3 has 13 residues. The V and J ends lost 2 bases and 3 bases respectively, with 8 bases between them. CDR1 and CDR2 (germline): SGHTA, FQGNSA. This CDR3 is CASSLTAYYEQYF. CDR3 coding DNA: TGTGCCAGCAGCTTAACGGCATACTACGAGCAGTACTTC.

This rearrangement joins TRBV14 to TRBJ2-1, with TRBD2 as a possible D gene (5 bases). The end of the DNA aligns better with TRBJ2-7, so the J call may be wrong. The CDR3 runs 17 residues. Germline-derived CDR1 and CDR2 are SGHDN and FVKESK. CDR3 in DNA: TGTGCCAGCAGCCTCCCCCAGGCTGAGGGTTACTACAATGAGCAGTACTTC. Translated, it gives CASSLPQAEGYYNEQYF.

This clonotype appeared a few times. This rearrangement joins TRBV15 to TRBJ2-5, with D maybe TRBD1 (5 bases). The CDR3 has 14 residues. CDR1 is LNHNV, CDR2 YYDKDF, per germline (reference sequence). The germline V and J ends were trimmed by 0 bases and 4 bases, with 9 bases remaining between them. CDR3 DNA: TGTGCCACCAGCAGAGATCGCAGGGCAGAGACCCAGTACTTC. As protein: CATSRDRRAETQYF. The full variable domain, its missing parts supplied by reference TRBV15 and TRBJ2-5, is DAMVIQNPRYQVTQFGKPVTLSCSQTLNHNVMYWYQQKSSQAPKLLFHYYDKDFNNEADTPDNFQSRRPNTSFCFLDIRSPGLGDTAMYLCATSRDRRAETQYFGPGTRLLVL.

In its sample, this clonotype was seen a few times. V usage is TRBV7-2 and J usage is TRBJ2-1; D may be TRBD1 (6 bases). Trimming pared 0 bases from V and 7 bases from J, leaving 13 bases between. Germline CDR1 and CDR2: SGHTA and FQGNSA. The CDR3 consists of 15 residues. For the CDR3, the DNA is TGTGCCAGCAGCTTAGCGACAGGTTTGAGGAATGAGCAGTTCTTC. It codes for CASSLATGLRNEQFF.

In this sample, this clonotype turned up a few times. The chain carries TRBV25-1 and TRBJ1-2; D possibly corresponds to TRBD1 (6 bases). Germline V gene lookup returns CDR1 MGHDK and CDR2 SYGVNS. CDR3 length equals 16 residues. V was cut by 3 bases and J by 0 bases, with 14 bases left in between. CDR3 loop: CASSDPGVLANYGYTF. In DNA, the CDR3 is TGTGCCAGCAGTGACCCAGGGGTCTTAGCTAACTATGGCTACACCTTC.

The V and J genes are TRBV6-5 and TRBJ1-1; 8 bases align to TRBD1. Germline values: CDR1 MNHEY, CDR2 SVGAGI. Trimming cost V 5 bases and J 5 bases; bases outside gene matches: 7. The CDR3 has 14 residues. CDR3 nucleotides: TGTGCCAGCAGTACGGGACAGGCGAGGACTGAAGCTTTCTTT. Translating it yields CASSTGQARTEAFF.

The gene calls are TRBV27 and TRBJ2-3; weak D call: TRBD2 (6 bases). Germline-derived CDR1 and CDR2 are MNHEY and SMNVEV (reference sequence). CDR3 length equals 14 residues. V lost 3 bases and J lost 4, with 11 bases in between. In nucleotides, the CDR3 is TGTGCCAGCAGTTTTTACGCGGGGTCAGATACGCAGTATTTT. This sequence encodes CASSFYAGSDTQYF.

This clonotype showed up just a few times. The rearrangement joins TRBV27 to TRBJ1-5; perhaps TRBD1 as D (5 bases). This CDR3 contains 14 residues. The V end lost 5 bases, the J end lost 3 bases, and 11 bases lay between the germline ends. The germline V gene encodes CDR1 MNHEY and CDR2 SMNVEV (reference sequence). CDR3 region: CASSRLGDNQPQHF. CDR3 DNA: TGTGCCAGCAGTCGTCTAGGGGACAATCAGCCCCAGCATTTT.

The chain is built from TRBV20-1 and TRBJ2-7; no definite D call. V lost 4 bases, J lost 7 bases, and 8 bases lay in between. Germline assignment: CDR1 DFQATT and CDR2 SNEGSKA (reference sequence). The CDR3 extends over 10 amino acids. The CDR3 DNA is TGCAGTGCTATAAGGTGGGAGCAGTACTTC. The encoded protein is CSAIRWEQYF.

Note on this clonotype: The germline gene is not matched at one end of the junction; a read error may be the cause. This chain joins TRBV7-2 and TRBJ1-2, with D unclear. The CDR3 has 15 residues. CDR1 is SGHTA, CDR2 FQGNSA, per germline. This chain's CDR3 is CASGLEITESGGYTF. The DNA for the CDR3 is TGTGCCAGCGGCTTAGAGATAACTGAATCGGGCGGCTACACCTTC. Supplemented by reference TRBV7-2 and TRBJ1-2, the full variable domain reads GAGVSQSPSNKVTEKGKDVELRCDPISGHTALYWYRQSLGQGLEFLIYFQGNSAPDKSGLPSDRFSAERTGGSVSTLTIQRTQQEDSAVYLCASGLEITESGGYTFGSGTRLTVV.

This clonotype occurred a few times. The genes are TRBV12-3 or TRBV12-4 and TRBJ1-1, with 11 bases that match TRBD1. J gave up 9 bases and V 6 bases, and 6 bases lay outside the gene matches. There are 13 residues in the CDR3. As DNA, the CDR3 is TGTGCCAGCAGGGACAGGGGGCGCATCCAAGCTTTCTTT. Protein sequence: CASRDRGRIQAFF.

This clonotype was recorded many times. The CDR3 nucleotides are TGTGCCAGCAGCCAATGGGCAGGGAGCACAGATACGCAGTATTTT. Protein sequence: CASSQWAGSTDTQYF. J is TRBJ2-3 and V is TRBV16; D may be TRBD1 (5 bases). The CDR3 has 15 amino acids. The V and J ends lost 1 base and 0 bases respectively, with 8 bases between them. Germline CDR1 reads KGHSY; CDR2 reads FQNENV.

The chain recombines TRBV6-2 or TRBV6-3 with TRBJ2-5, with a tentative D call TRBD2 (6 bases). CDR3 length: 12 residues. Germline assignment: CDR1 MNHEY and CDR2 SVGEGT. The V gene lost 8 bases and the J gene lost 11 bases, with 18 bases spanning the gap. The CDR3 DNA reads as TGTGCCAGCGATCCCAGCGGTCGGGAGCAGTACTTC. As protein: CASDPSGREQYF.

This clonotype has a handful of counts. This chain uses TRBV5-1 with TRBJ1-2; D unresolved. V was cut by 0 bases and J by 4 bases, with 10 bases left in between. Germline V gene lookup returns CDR1 SGHRS and CDR2 YFSETQ. CDR3 length: 14 residues. The CDR3 region is CASSLELRIYGYTF. The CDR3, as DNA: TGCGCCAGCAGCTTGGAGTTGAGAATCTATGGCTACACCTTC.

In its sample, this clonotype was seen a few times. This chain uses TRBV7-2 with TRBJ1-6; no definite D call. Trimming cost V 0 bases and J 0 bases, with 6 bases left between them. CDR1 is SGHTA and CDR2 is FQGNSA in the germline V gene. The CDR3 is 16 amino acids. This chain's CDR3 is CASSLAGNSYNSPLHF. The DNA for the CDR3 is TGTGCCAGCAGCTTAGCGGGAAACTCCTATAATTCACCCCTCCACTTT.

Comments on this clonotype: This clone may be a read error of a much larger clone one base away. Here the CDR3 DNA reads TGTGCCAGCAGTACCGACGACAATGAGCAGTTCTTC. Amino acid sequence: CASSTDDNEQFF. The rearrangement uses TRBV6-6 and TRBJ2-1; no clear D. Trimming pared 5 bases from V and 5 bases from J, leaving 7 bases between. The CDR3 extends over 12 amino acids. The germline CDR1 and CDR2 sequences are MNHNY and SVGAGI (reference sequence).

This clonotype was counted between two and nine times. J is TRBJ2-5 and V is TRBV7-2; D might be TRBD1 (5 bases). The DNA end is more similar to TRBJ2-7, so the J call may be wrong. Germline V CDR1 and CDR2: SGHTA, FQGNSA. This CDR3 is 15 amino acids long. This CDR3 is CASSLVDSGTYEQYF. The CDR3 region has the DNA TGTGCCAGCAGCTTGGTTGACAGTGGTACCTACGAGCAGTACTTC.

V and J are TRBV7-9 and TRBJ1-5; D is undetermined. The CDR3 has 15 residues. V lost 4 bases, J lost 0 bases, and 10 bases lay in between. CDR1 and CDR2 from the germline V gene are SEHNR and FQNEAQ (reference sequence). The CDR3, as DNA: TGTGCCAGCAGCTCCGGAGATAATAGCAATCAGCCCCAGCATTTT. Its translation: CASSSGDNSNQPQHF.

For this clonotype: The junction departs from the called germline gene at one end, perhaps through a read error. The chain recombines TRBV7-9 with TRBJ2-4, with 7 bases fitting TRBD2. The CDR3 consists of 15 residues. Looked up from germline, CDR1 is SEHNR and CDR2 is FQNEAQ (reference sequence). CDR3 in amino acids: CAGSLGGIAKNIQYF. CDR3 in DNA: TGTGCCGGCAGCTTGGGAGGGATAGCCAAAAACATTCAGTACTTC.